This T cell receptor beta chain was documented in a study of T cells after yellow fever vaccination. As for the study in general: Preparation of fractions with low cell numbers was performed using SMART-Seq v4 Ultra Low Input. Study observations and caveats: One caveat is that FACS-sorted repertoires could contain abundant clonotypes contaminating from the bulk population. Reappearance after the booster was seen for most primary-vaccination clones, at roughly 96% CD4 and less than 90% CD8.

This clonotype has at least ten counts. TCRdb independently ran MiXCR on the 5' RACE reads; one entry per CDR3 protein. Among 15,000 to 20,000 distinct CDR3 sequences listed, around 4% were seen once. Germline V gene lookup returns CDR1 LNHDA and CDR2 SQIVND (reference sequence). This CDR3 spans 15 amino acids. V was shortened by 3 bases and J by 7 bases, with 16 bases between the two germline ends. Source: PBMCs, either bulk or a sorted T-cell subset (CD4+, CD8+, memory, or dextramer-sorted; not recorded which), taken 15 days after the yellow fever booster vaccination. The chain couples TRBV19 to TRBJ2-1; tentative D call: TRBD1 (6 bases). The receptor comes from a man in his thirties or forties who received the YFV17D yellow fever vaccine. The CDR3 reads CASSIGRGVWNEQFF. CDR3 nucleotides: TGTGCCAGTAGTATTGGCAGGGGTGTTTGGAATGAGCAGTTCTTC.